These 28 T cell receptor beta chains were sequenced from one sample in a study of technical replicates of blood from several donors. Only in-frame clones appear in the TCRdb table, and some are missing; sequencing was by immunoSEQ multiplex PCR. The repertoire holds some 96,000 clones, with under 97% as singletons. Sequencing used T cells isolated from PBMCs. The receptors were gathered from a human donor in good health.

The chain joins TRBV7-8 to TRBJ2-2; possibly TRBD2 for D (6 bases). V lost 2 bases and J 5 bases, leaving 9 bases between the germline ends. From germline, CDR1 is SGHVS and CDR2 FQNEAQ. This CDR3 is built from 14 residues. CDR3 coding DNA: TGTGCCAGCAGCTTAATCGGGGGTACCGGGGAGCTGTTTTTT. This codes for CASSLIGGTGELFF. Full variable domain (rest looked up from reference TRBV7-8 and TRBJ2-2): GAGVSQSPRYKVAKRGQDVALRCDPISGHVSLFWYQQALGQGPEFLTYFQNEAQLDKSGLPSDRFFAERPEGSVSTLKIQRTQQEDSAVYLCASSLIGGTGELFFGEGSRLTVL.

The chain recombines TRBV29-1 with TRBJ2-7; the match to TRBD1 covers 8 bases. V lost 7 bases to trimming and J lost 5 bases; unmatched junction nucleotides: 10. Germline V CDR1 and CDR2: SQVTM, ANQGSEA. The CDR3 spans 13 residues. The DNA of the CDR3 is TGCAGCGGTGGGGACAGGAATGGCAACGAGCAGTACTTC. Translating gives CSGGDRNGNEQYF.

This clone is a singleton in its sample. The chain recombines TRBV7-6 with TRBJ1-3; D possibly corresponds to TRBD1 (6 bases). The V and J ends lost 1 base and 3 bases respectively, with 10 bases between them. The CDR3 covers 15 residues. CDR1 is SGHVS and CDR2 is FNYEAQ in the germline V gene. The CDR3 region has the DNA TGTGCCAGCAGCTTAGTTGGGGGCGTTGGAAACACCATATATTTT. It codes for CASSLVGGVGNTIYF.

The chain couples TRBV29-1 to TRBJ2-7, with 9 positions matching TRBD1. V trimming: 6 bases; J trimming: 4 bases; junction bases outside the gene matches: 7. The CDR3 sequence is 13 residues long. Germline values: CDR1 SQVTM, CDR2 ANQGSEA. CDR3 coding DNA: TGCAGCGTGGCGACAGGGGGTCTATACGAGCAGTACTTC. Encoded protein: CSVATGGLYEQYF.

This chain uses TRBV5-1 with TRBJ2-1; TRBD2 agrees at 7 bases. The germline gives CDR1 SGHRS, CDR2 YFSETQ. The CDR3 spans 15 residues. J was trimmed by 0 bases and V by 8 bases; bases with no gene match: 8. The CDR3: CASGMGGSSYNEQFF. As DNA, the CDR3 is TGCGCCAGTGGGATGGGGGGGAGCTCCTACAATGAGCAGTTCTTC.

The rearrangement joins TRBV6-1 to TRBJ2-7, with 7 bases lining up with TRBD1. The length of the CDR3 is 14 residues. Germline CDR1 and CDR2: MNHNS and SASEGT. The J segment lost 5 bases and the V segment lost 1 base, leaving 5 bases of the junction unmatched. The CDR3 sequence: CASSEEGGVDEQYF. Here the CDR3 DNA reads TGTGCCAGCAGTGAAGAAGGGGGCGTGGACGAGCAGTACTTC.

In its sample, this clone was seen once. The V gene is TRBV5-1, the J gene TRBJ2-7; D ambiguous. V was shortened by 5 bases and J by 2 bases, with 5 bases between the two germline ends. The CDR3 sequence is 11 residues long. Germline assignment: CDR1 SGHRS and CDR2 YFSETQ. This CDR3 is CASSSTYEQYF. The CDR3 bases are TGCGCCAGCAGTTCCACCTACGAGCAGTACTTC.

The chain has TRBV27 and TRBJ1-5; TRBD1 is a possible D gene (6 bases). The V and J ends lost 3 bases and 6 bases respectively, with 9 bases between them. CDR3 size: 13 residues. CDR1 and CDR2 (germline): MNHEY, SMNVEV (reference sequence). The CDR3 coding sequence is TGTGCCAGCAGTTTGTACAGGGCTCAGCCCCAGCATTTT. It encodes CASSLYRAQPQHF.

The chain has TRBV9 and TRBJ1-1, with a tentative D call TRBD1 (5 bases). CDR1 is SGDLS and CDR2 is YYNGEE in the germline V gene. This CDR3 region has 13 residues. Trimming took off 3 bases at V and 7 bases at J, with 13 bases between the two ends. The CDR3 nucleotides are TGTGCCAGCAGCGAGGGGCAGGGCAATGAAGCTTTCTTT. Translated: CASSEGQGNEAFF. Complete variable domain (other parts from reference TRBV9 and TRBJ1-1): DSGVTQTPKHLITATGQRVTLRCSPRSGDLSVYWYQQSLDQGLQFLIQYYNGEERAKGNILERFSAQQFPDLHSELNLSSLELGDSALYFCASSEGQGNEAFFGQGTRLTVV.

The rearrangement links TRBV27 to TRBJ2-7; TRBD2 aligns across 11 bases. CDR3 size: 15 residues. Germline loops: CDR1 MNHEY, CDR2 SMNVEV (reference sequence). V lost 2 bases and J lost 5; bases outside the gene matches: 5. The CDR3 DNA reads TGTGCCAGCAGTTTAGGAACTAGCGGGAGTAACGAGCAGTACTTC. It translates to CASSLGTSGSNEQYF.

The table lists this clone with a count of one. V usage is TRBV5-1 and J usage is TRBJ2-2; 11 nucleotides line up with TRBD1. This CDR3 is built from 16 residues. The germline V gene has CDR1 SGHRS and CDR2 YFSETQ. The ends lost 4 bases at V and 6 bases at J; junction bases unmatched: 8. CDR3 region: CASSGGTGGSPGELFF. The DNA of the CDR3 is TGCGCCAGCAGCGGCGGGACAGGGGGATCCCCCGGGGAGCTGTTTTTT.

The V and J genes are TRBV7-2 and TRBJ1-2; possibly TRBD1 for D (5 bases). CDR3 length equals 17 residues. Looked up from germline, CDR1 is SGHTA and CDR2 is FQGNSA. V lost 2 bases and J lost 7, with 23 bases in between. The CDR3: CASSLPHGGIPGGGYTF. The CDR3 DNA follows: TGTGCCAGCAGCTTACCGCACGGGGGGATCCCGGGCGGTGGCTACACCTTC.

The chain employs TRBV5-1 and TRBJ2-5; TRBD2 matches at 7 bases. The V gene's germline CDR1 is SGHRS and CDR2 YFSETQ. The CDR3 extends over 15 amino acids. Trimming took 3 bases from V and 5 from J; bases not matched to a gene: 10. The CDR3 bases are TGCGCCAGCAGCTCCTTAGGACTAGGGCGGGAGACCCAGTACTTC. This encodes CASSSLGLGRETQYF.

The CDR3: CSVDGTGQGYTF. DNA for the CDR3: TGCAGCGTTGACGGGACAGGGCAGGGCTACACCTTC. The chain uses TRBV29-1 and TRBJ1-2; 9 bases are shared with TRBD1. The CDR3 has 12 amino acids. Per germline, CDR1 SQVTM and CDR2 ANQGSEA. V shed 3 bases, J shed 8 bases, and the junction held 4 bases outside the gene matches.

The chain employs TRBV5-6 and TRBJ2-2; TRBD1 is a possible D gene (7 bases). Per the germline V gene, CDR1 is SGHDT and CDR2 is YYEEEE. The CDR3 consists of 14 residues. With 1 base removed from V and 15 bases from J, the gap between germline ends came to 19 bases. CDR3 protein: CASSLLGGGGVLFF. The CDR3 DNA follows: TGTGCCAGCAGCTTGCTAGGAGGGGGCGGAGTATTGTTTTTT.

V gene TRBV29-1 combines with J gene TRBJ2-1, with 8 bases fitting TRBD1. With 2 bases clipped from V and 6 bases from J, the junction kept 3 bases outside the gene matches. The V gene's germline CDR1 is SQVTM and CDR2 ANQGSEA. This CDR3 has 13 amino acids. In nucleotides, the CDR3 is TGCAGCGTTGAAAGGACAGGGCCCAATGAGCAGTTCTTC. It codes for CSVERTGPNEQFF.

The V gene is TRBV7-9, the J gene TRBJ2-7; tentatively, D is TRBD1 (6 bases). Trimming pared 5 bases from V and 3 bases from J, leaving 23 bases between. The CDR3 extends over 17 amino acids. Germline V gene sequence: CDR1 SEHNR, CDR2 FQNEAQ (reference sequence). The CDR3 spells CASSALSLGTTSYEQYF. Written as DNA, the CDR3 is TGTGCCAGCAGCGCACTCAGTCTTGGGACAACCAGCTACGAGCAGTACTTC.

The rearrangement uses TRBV7-2 and TRBJ1-1, with D perhaps TRBD1 (5 bases). This CDR3 region has 14 residues. V dropped 3 bases and J dropped 4 bases, with 12 bases sitting between them. Looked up from germline, CDR1 is SGHTA and CDR2 is FQGNSA. The CDR3: CASSLQGFRTEAFF. In DNA form, the CDR3 reads TGTGCCAGCAGCTTGCAGGGTTTTCGCACTGAAGCTTTCTTT.

The CDR3 spells CASSDGGRVDTEAFF. The CDR3 region has the DNA TGTGCCAGCAGTGACGGGGGGCGGGTTGACACTGAAGCTTTCTTT. V is TRBV6-1 and J is TRBJ1-1; the D gene is possibly TRBD1 (6 bases). The CDR3 has 15 residues. The V gene's germline CDR1 is MNHNS and CDR2 SASEGT. With 3 bases removed from V and 3 bases from J, the gap between germline ends came to 14 bases.

The V call is TRBV19, the J call TRBJ1-1; D may be TRBD1 (6 bases). With 6 bases removed from V and 0 bases from J, the gap between germline ends came to 8 bases. The CDR3 extends over 13 amino acids. The germline V gene encodes CDR1 LNHDA and CDR2 SQIVND (reference sequence). CDR3 nucleotides: TGTGCCAGTAGGGGGACATTGAACACTGAAGCTTTCTTT. Its protein product is CASRGTLNTEAFF.

This clone was counted at least ten times. The chain links TRBV25-1 to TRBJ1-1, with 11 bases aligning to TRBD1. This CDR3 contains 15 residues. The germline CDR1 and CDR2 sequences are MGHDK and SYGVNS. V dropped 2 bases and J dropped 7; count of bases not matched to a gene: 6. The CDR3 sequence is CASSEPGQGGLEAFF. As DNA, the CDR3 is TGTGCCAGCAGTGAACCGGGACAGGGGGGCCTTGAAGCTTTCTTT.

The chain links TRBV7-9 to TRBJ2-3, with D perhaps matching TRBD2 (5 bases). Germline CDR1 reads SEHNR; CDR2 reads FQNEAQ (reference sequence). Trimming stripped 4 bases from V and 4 bases from J, with 18 bases between. CDR3 length: 16 residues. CDR3 sequence (DNA): TGTGCCAGCAGCTCACCTAGCTCTGGATGGGCAGATACGCAGTATTTT. It translates to CASSSPSSGWADTQYF.

This clone appeared a single time. The chain couples TRBV27 to TRBJ2-7; D might be TRBD1 (6 bases). The CDR3 runs to 15 residues. Trimming shortened V by 5 bases and J by 3 bases, and 17 bases separated the two germline ends. Per the germline V gene, CDR1 is MNHEY and CDR2 is SMNVEV (reference sequence). The CDR3 here is CASSIGTYRLYEQYF. The DNA for the CDR3 is TGTGCCAGCAGTATTGGGACATACAGGCTCTACGAGCAGTACTTC.

V usage is TRBV10-2 and J usage is TRBJ2-7; TRBD1 is a possible D gene (5 bases). Trimming stripped 5 bases from V and 3 bases from J, with 11 bases between. Germline-derived CDR1 and CDR2 are WSHSY and SAAADI. The CDR3 is 13 amino acids. As DNA, the CDR3 is TGCGCCAGCAGTCTACAGGTTCTCTACGAGCAGTACTTC. This codes for CASSLQVLYEQYF.

The CDR3 reads CASSLPDREAFF. CDR3 coding DNA: TGTGCCAGCAGTTTACCGGACAGGGAAGCTTTCTTT. The chain employs TRBV28 and TRBJ1-1; TRBD1 agrees at 7 bases. Germline V gene lookup returns CDR1 MDHEN and CDR2 SYDVKM. Germline trimming cut 2 bases from V and 8 bases from J; bases unmatched to any gene: 2. This CDR3 is built from 12 residues.

This rearrangement joins TRBV28 to TRBJ1-5; 7 bases are a match to TRBD1. Germline values: CDR1 MDHEN, CDR2 SYDVKM. Trimming took 8 bases from V and 9 from J; bases not matched to a gene: 13. The CDR3 totals 14 residues. CDR3 sequence (DNA): TGTGCCAGCGGGAATGGACAGGCGAAAGGGCCCCAGCATTTT. This sequence encodes CASGNGQAKGPQHF.

This clone came up a few times. The chain combines TRBV9 with TRBJ1-1, with TRBD1 matching over 9 bases. Germline values: CDR1 SGDLS, CDR2 YYNGEE. Losses at the gene ends were 5 bases for V and 5 bases for J; bases not matched to a gene: 10. The CDR3 length is 15 residues. CDR3 region: CASSGTGGRLTEAFF. CDR3 sequence (DNA): TGTGCCAGCAGTGGAACAGGGGGCCGGTTAACTGAAGCTTTCTTT.

The chain carries TRBV19 and TRBJ2-1; D is possibly TRBD2 (5 bases). Germline V CDR1 and CDR2: LNHDA, SQIVND (reference sequence). Trimming removed 1 base from V and 0 bases from J, with 10 bases in between. The CDR3 is made up of 16 amino acids. The CDR3 sequence is CASSIAIGSSYNEQFF. The CDR3 region has the DNA TGTGCCAGTAGTATAGCCATAGGGAGCTCCTACAATGAGCAGTTCTTC.